This entry concerns a single T cell receptor (beta chain). This sample was taken from a study of blood T cell repertoires in COVID-19. Study background: Researchers got acute and convalescent COVID-19 samples from the United States, Italy and Spain. Nucleic acid was either cDNA or gDNA, and it came from T cells, B-cell-depleted T cells, or PBMCs.

Per the study methods: The assay estimated nucleated cells by amplifying reference gene primers. Measured with immunoSEQ multiplex PCR; TCRdb has only the in-frame clones, and not every one. D and trimming were read from the DNA, whereas the V and J calls and clone size are those reported in that table. Of around 100,000 clones detected, more than 75% appear once; the ten largest clones hold about 3.6%. V shed 5 bases, J shed 2 bases, and the junction held 3 bases outside the gene matches. Germline-derived CDR1 and CDR2 are MNHEY and SVGEGT. CDR3 length: 14 amino acids. The rearrangement joins TRBV6-2 or TRBV6-3 to TRBJ2-1, with 7 bases that match TRBD2. This clonotype was obtained from a man aged 40-49 years with acute or convalescent COVID-19. The specimen sequenced was peripheral blood. Written as DNA, the CDR3 is TGTGCCAGCAGTACTGGACTAGCCTACAATGAGCAGTTCTTC. Its translation is CASSTGLAYNEQFF.